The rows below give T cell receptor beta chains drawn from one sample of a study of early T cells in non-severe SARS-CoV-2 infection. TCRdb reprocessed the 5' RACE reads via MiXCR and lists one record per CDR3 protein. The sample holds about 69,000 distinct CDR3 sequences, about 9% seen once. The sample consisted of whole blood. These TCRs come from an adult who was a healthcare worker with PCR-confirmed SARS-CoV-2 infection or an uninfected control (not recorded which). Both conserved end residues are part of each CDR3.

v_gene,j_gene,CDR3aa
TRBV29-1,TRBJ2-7,CSVGWGTDYEQYF
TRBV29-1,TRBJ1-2,CSVESGGYGYTF
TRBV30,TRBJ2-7,CALSAGESNEQYF
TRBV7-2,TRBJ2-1,CASSLAKRDRQFF
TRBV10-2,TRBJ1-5,CASTLGLGNQPQHF
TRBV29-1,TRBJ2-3,CSVEGRGPDTQYF
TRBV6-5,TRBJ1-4,CASRTTGGIEKLFF
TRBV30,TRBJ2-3,CAWSVLQTDTQYF
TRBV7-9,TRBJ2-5,CASSHGLAGMAETQYF
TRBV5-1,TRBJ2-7,CASSSPSYEQYF
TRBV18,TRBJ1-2,CASSPTKQGDYGYTF
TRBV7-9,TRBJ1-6,CASSLGQGTSPLHF
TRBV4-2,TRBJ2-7,CASSFSTGGGGEQYF
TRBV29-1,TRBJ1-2,CSVEDHQGGYGYTF
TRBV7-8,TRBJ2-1,CASRPGLAQNEQFF
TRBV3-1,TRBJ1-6,CASSHLKSPLHF
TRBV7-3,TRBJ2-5,CASSSEAGGPETQYF
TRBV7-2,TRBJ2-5,CASSLAETQYF
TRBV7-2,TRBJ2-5,CASSGNAGETQYF
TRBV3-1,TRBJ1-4,CASSRGSANEKLFF
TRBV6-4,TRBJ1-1,CARGTGSREWEAFF
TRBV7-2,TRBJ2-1,CASSLEERGPVNEQFF
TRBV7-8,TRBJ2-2,CASSTILGGELFF
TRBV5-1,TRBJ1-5,CASSLYQPQHF
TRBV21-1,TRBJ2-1,CASTDEDEQFF